A single T cell receptor beta chain is shown here with its context. This clone was found a few times. Its antigen specificity is not known. The sample holds no much larger clone one base away, and base qualities are not on file. This sample stems from a study of blood T cell repertoires in COVID-19 (dated by TCRdb to 2019 to 2021). Broadly, across the study: The collaborator samples originated in the United States, Italy and Spain and spanned the acute and convalescent phases of COVID-19. A de-identified subject ID, COVID-19 status, age in years and sex were almost always included in the sample metadata. Samples came from the ongoing ImmuneRACE study (first 160 participants) plus 1,254 subjects from 6 global collaborators. The material from the prospective study consisted of cDNA or gDNA derived from T cells, B-cell-depleted T cells, or PBMCs. HLA class I and class II types, where available, came from metadata supplied by the sample provider rather than from assay-based typing. The repertoires were released in a freely available public database meant as a resource for research on the immune response to SARS-CoV-2. The dataset comprised deeply sampled blood TCRbeta repertoires from subjects exposed to, actively infected with, or recovered from COVID-19. Broad study findings and their caveats: The quantity of clinical and demographic metadata differed by source and by participant and was supplied without curation.

TCRbeta CDR3 regions were amplified from genomic DNA using the immunoSEQ Assay, a bias-controlled multiplex PCR. For the original study's pipeline: The number of nucleated cells in each sample was estimated by amplification of reference gene primers within the assay. To quantify the absolute abundance of each unique TCRbeta CDR3 rearrangement, sequence reads were collapsed and filtered. For each sample, productive Simpson clonality was calculated by taking the square root of Simpson's diversity index across productive rearrangements. Here the immuneACCESS table is served through TCRdb, limited to in-frame sequences with V and J called. Missing clones are a known gap in these copies; in checked studies unresolved V genes cover under half, and the rest lacks a known reason. For V, J and clone size, that table is used; D and trimming come from the DNA. This sample lists 50,000 to 80,000 clones; around 73% were detected once. 13% to 15% of the sample goes to the ten largest clones.

At one collaborating source in Seattle, patients were enrolled during active infection and were followed longitudinally through the course of disease. The collaborating institutions used their own protocols to collect whole blood in K2EDTA tubes. Collaborator samples were shipped for TCRbeta analysis as frozen whole blood, isolated PBMCs, or DNA extracted from either sample type. From cysteine to phenylalanine, the CDR3 is 16 amino acids long. The retained sequence is limited to the CDR3, 48 bases, with the frame set at the first base. The germline V gene encodes CDR1 SGHRS and CDR2 YFSETQ. Compared with germline, V lacks 4 bases and J lacks 4 bases; bases without a gene match: 10.

This sequence originates from a man aged 60-69 years with COVID-19, enrolled during active disease. The source material was peripheral blood. The chain is assembled from TRBV5-1 and TRBJ2-3; 9 bases in between match TRBD2. Here the CDR3 is given as CASSTQPGLAADTQYF. The DNA sequence follows: TGCGCCAGCAGCACACAACCGGGACTAGCAGCAGATACGCAGTATTTT.